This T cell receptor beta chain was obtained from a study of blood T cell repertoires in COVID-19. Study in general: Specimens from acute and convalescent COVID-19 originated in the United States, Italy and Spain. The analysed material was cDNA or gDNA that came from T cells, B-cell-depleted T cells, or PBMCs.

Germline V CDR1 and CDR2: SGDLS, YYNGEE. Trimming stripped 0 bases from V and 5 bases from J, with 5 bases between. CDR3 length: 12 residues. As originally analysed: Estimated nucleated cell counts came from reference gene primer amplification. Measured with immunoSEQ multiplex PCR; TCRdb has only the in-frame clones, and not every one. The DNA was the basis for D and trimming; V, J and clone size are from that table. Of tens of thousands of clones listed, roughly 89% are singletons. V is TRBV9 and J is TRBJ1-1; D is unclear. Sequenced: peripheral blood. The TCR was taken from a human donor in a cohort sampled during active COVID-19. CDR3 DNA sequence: TGTGCCAGCAGCGTAGACAGAACTGAAGCTTTCTTT. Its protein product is CASSVDRTEAFF. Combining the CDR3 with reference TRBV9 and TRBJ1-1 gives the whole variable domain DSGVTQTPKHLITATGQRVTLRCSPRSGDLSVYWYQQSLDQGLQFLIQYYNGEERAKGNILERFSAQQFPDLHSELNLSSLELGDSALYFCASSVDRTEAFFGQGTRLTVV.